One sample yielded the 21 T cell receptor beta chains listed below, sequenced in a study of T-cell memory formation after mild COVID-19. TCRdb redid the calling of the 5' RACE reads with MiXCR, one entry per CDR3 protein. Altogether a few hundred thousand distinct CDR3 sequences are present, roughly 27% being singletons, with the ten largest covering about 10%. Sequenced sample: PBMCs or a T cell subset sorted from them (not recorded which). The origin of the receptors is an adult woman who had mild COVID-19 (a few samples of this study predate the infection). Cell type and time point are not known.

V and J are TRBV6-6 and TRBJ1-1, with TRBD1 matching over 7 bases. Trimming cost V 5 bases and J 0 bases; bases outside gene matches: 6. This CDR3 is built from 15 residues. CDR1 is MNHNY and CDR2 is SVGAGI in the germline V gene (reference sequence). CDR3 coding DNA: TGTGCCAGCAGTAAACTACAGGGGATGAACACTGAAGCTTTCTTT. This encodes CASSKLQGMNTEAFF.

This clonotype was counted between two and nine times. The J gene is TRBJ2-1, the V gene TRBV5-8; tentatively, D is TRBD2 (6 bases). CDR1 is SGHTS, CDR2 YDEGEE, per germline. This CDR3 region has 16 residues. Trimming removed 4 bases from V and 0 bases from J, with 14 bases in between. DNA of the CDR3: TGTGCCAGCAGCGGAGGGACTGTCGGCTCCTACAATGAGCAGTTCTTC. Its protein is CASSGGTVGSYNEQFF. The variable domain in full, with the rest retrieved from reference TRBV5-8 and TRBJ2-1, is EAGVTQSPTHLIKTRGQQATLRCSPISGHTSVYWYQQALGLGLQFLLWYDEGEERNRGNFPPRFSGRQFPNYSSELNVNALELEDSALYLCASSGGTVGSYNEQFFGPGTRLTVL.

This clonotype was recorded a few times. The genes are TRBV2 and TRBJ2-3, with D possibly matching TRBD2 (6 bases). The CDR3 loop spans 14 amino acids. V was pared by 6 bases and J by 2 bases, with 12 bases between. Germline loops: CDR1 SNHLY, CDR2 FYNNEI. The CDR3 spells CASSKAGSTDTQYF. The CDR3 DNA reads TGTGCCAGCAGCAAAGCGGGTTCCACAGATACGCAGTATTTT.

This clonotype has just a few counts. The chain carries TRBV4-2 and TRBJ2-1; 9 bases line up with TRBD2. Germline CDR1 and CDR2: LGHNA and YNFKEQ. This CDR3 has 17 amino acids. J gave up 4 bases and V 1 base, and 8 bases lay outside the gene matches. CDR3 nucleotide sequence: TGTGCCAGCAGCCAAGTGGTAGCGGGAGCGCTATACAATGAGCAGTTCTTC. Protein product: CASSQVVAGALYNEQFF.

The chain has TRBV5-1 and TRBJ2-3, with 8 bases matching TRBD1. Germline CDR1 is SGHRS and CDR2 is YFSETQ. The CDR3 is 15 amino acids. J lost 4 bases, V lost 1 base, and 5 bases had no gene match. For the CDR3, the DNA is TGCGCCAGCAGCTTGAGTGGACAGGGACCAGATACGCAGTATTTT. It specifies CASSLSGQGPDTQYF.

V and J are TRBV20-1 and TRBJ2-3; D remains ambiguous. Germline loops: CDR1 DFQATT, CDR2 SNEGSKA (reference sequence). The CDR3 is made up of 14 amino acids. Trimming stripped 0 bases from V and 6 bases from J, with 13 bases between. The CDR3 region is CSARDFITEDTQYF. CDR3 DNA: TGCAGTGCTAGAGATTTTATAACGGAGGATACGCAGTATTTT.

The chain carries TRBV30 and TRBJ2-1; 7 bases are a match to TRBD1. V was clipped by 3 bases and J by 7 bases; unmatched bases: 6. This CDR3 is built from 13 residues. CDR1 and CDR2 from the germline V gene are GTSNPN and SVGIG (reference sequence). The CDR3, as DNA: TGTGCCTGGAGACCCGACAGGGTAAATGAGCAGTTCTTC. This encodes CAWRPDRVNEQFF. Supplemented by reference TRBV30 and TRBJ2-1, the full variable domain reads SQTIHQWPATLVQPVGSPLSLECTVEGTSNPNLYWYRQAAGRGLQLLFYSVGIGQISSEVPQNLSASRPQDRQFILSSKKLLLSDSGFYLCAWRPDRVNEQFFGPGTRLTVL.

The chain joins TRBV4-3 to TRBJ2-1; D remains unclear. The CDR3 loop spans 15 amino acids. V gave up 0 bases and J gave up 4 bases, with 10 bases separating them. Looked up from germline, CDR1 is LGHNA and CDR2 is YSLEER. The CDR3 is CASSQETGGYNEQFF. Written as DNA, the CDR3 is TGCGCCAGCAGCCAAGAGACGGGCGGATACAATGAGCAGTTCTTC.

CDR3 region: CASSPLPQSSNQPQHF. CDR3 in DNA: TGTGCCAGCTCACCACTACCACAGTCTAGCAATCAGCCCCAGCATTTT. The V and J genes are TRBV18 and TRBJ1-5; D unresolved. Per the germline V gene, CDR1 is KGHSH and CDR2 is LQKENI. Between the trimmed V and J ends, which lost 1 base and 0 bases, there was a span of 10 bases. The CDR3 is 16 amino acids.

In this sample, this clonotype turned up many times. The rearrangement joins TRBV7-9 to TRBJ2-3, with D uncertain. V was shortened by 3 bases and J by 2 bases, with 3 bases between the two germline ends. The CDR3 has 12 residues. Germline CDR1 SEHNR, CDR2 FQNEAQ (reference sequence). The CDR3 DNA follows: TGTGCCAGCAGCTTTATCACAGATACGCAGTATTTT. Its translation is CASSFITDTQYF.

This clonotype was found a few times. This chain connects TRBV6-2 or TRBV6-3 to TRBJ2-3, with 10 bases aligning to TRBD2. There are 16 residues in the CDR3. The junction had 11 bases not matched to a gene; V was cut back by 6 bases and J by 5 bases. CDR1 is MNHEY, CDR2 SVGEGT, per germline. This CDR3 is CASSPSGRRFGDTQYF. DNA of the CDR3: TGTGCCAGCAGCCCTAGCGGGAGACGGTTTGGAGATACGCAGTATTTT.

In its sample, this clonotype was seen a few times. This chain joins TRBV6-5 and TRBJ1-1, with 12 bases aligning to TRBD1. The CDR3 totals 18 residues. Looked up from germline, CDR1 is MNHEY and CDR2 is SVGAGI. The J segment lost 3 bases and the V segment lost 7 bases, leaving 15 bases of the junction unmatched. For the CDR3, the DNA is TGTGCCAGCAAACGGGAAGACGGGACAGGGGGCATGGACACTGAAGCTTTCTTT. It translates to CASKREDGTGGMDTEAFF.

V and J are TRBV5-1 and TRBJ2-3; no clear D gene. The V end lost 2 bases, the J end lost 1 base, and 17 bases lay between the germline ends. The CDR3 consists of 17 residues. Germline V gene data show CDR1 as SGHRS and CDR2 as YFSETQ. CDR3 region: CASSFHTLGLGTDTQYF. The CDR3 coding sequence is TGCGCCAGCAGCTTTCATACCCTAGGGCTGGGCACAGATACGCAGTATTTT.

This clonotype has only a few counts. The genes are TRBV12-5 and TRBJ2-1; no reliable D call. This CDR3 is 11 amino acids long. Germline CDR1 LGHNT, CDR2 FRNRAP. Trimming took 1 base from V and 10 from J, leaving 5 bases between them. The CDR3 here is CASGLEREQFF. The CDR3 DNA sequence: TGTGCTAGTGGTTTGGAAAGAGAGCAGTTCTTC.

The chain employs TRBV12-3 or TRBV12-4 and TRBJ1-5; possible D gene TRBD1, 5 bases. V was trimmed by 3 bases and J by 0 bases, leaving 9 bases between them. This CDR3 is 15 amino acids long. The DNA of the CDR3 is TGTGCCAGCAGTTTTACGGGGGATAGCAATCAGCCCCAGCATTTT. Encoded protein: CASSFTGDSNQPQHF.

This clonotype was seen a few times. This chain links TRBV11-3 with TRBJ2-5, with 12 bases lining up with TRBD2. Germline assignment: CDR1 SGHNT and CDR2 YENEEA. This CDR3 is built from 16 residues. The junction had 8 bases not matched to a gene; V was cut back by 5 bases and J by 4 bases. The CDR3 DNA reads TGTGCCAGCAGCCCCGGACTAGCGGGAATCACAGAGACCCAGTACTTC. It is translated as CASSPGLAGITETQYF.

V usage is TRBV20-1 and J usage is TRBJ2-7; D might be TRBD1 or TRBD2, each matching 5 bases. CDR1 is DFQATT and CDR2 is SNEGSKA in the germline V gene (reference sequence). Between the trimmed V and J ends, which lost 4 bases and 9 bases, there was a span of 22 bases. There are 14 residues in the CDR3. The CDR3 bases are TGCAGTGCTATGCTCAGGGAGTTTTATTCGGTGCAGTACTTC. Protein sequence: CSAMLREFYSVQYF.

This chain uses TRBV29-1 with TRBJ1-1; D is possibly TRBD1 (5 bases). V was trimmed by 7 bases and J by 4 bases, leaving 10 bases between them. CDR3 length equals 11 residues. Germline values: CDR1 SQVTM, CDR2 ANQGSEA. Written as DNA, the CDR3 is TGCAGCGCAGACCAGGGCACTGAAGCTTTCTTT. Its translation: CSADQGTEAFF.

This clonotype turned up a few times. The chain couples TRBV4-1 to TRBJ2-5, with D possibly matching TRBD1 (6 bases). The CDR3 covers 17 residues. Trimming pared 0 bases from V and 2 bases from J, leaving 16 bases between. Germline lookup yields CDR1 MGHRA and CDR2 YSYEKL. This chain's CDR3 is CASSQDSRVGGQETQYF. CDR3 DNA: TGCGCCAGCAGCCAAGATTCCCGGGTAGGGGGACAAGAGACCCAGTACTTC.

This rearrangement joins TRBV7-9 to TRBJ1-1, with D possibly matching TRBD1 (6 bases). Germline V gene sequence: CDR1 SEHNR, CDR2 FQNEAQ (reference sequence). The CDR3 spans 16 residues. V lost 3 bases and J 0 bases, leaving 14 bases between the germline ends. CDR3 sequence (DNA): TGTGCCAGCAGCTTCAACAGGGAGGGGCTGAACACTGAAGCTTTCTTT. Amino acid sequence: CASSFNREGLNTEAFF.

This clonotype occurred a few times. The chain is built from TRBV5-1 and TRBJ2-3; D is undetermined. The CDR3 is made up of 16 amino acids. Germline V gives CDR1 SGHRS, CDR2 YFSETQ. Between the trimmed V and J ends, which lost 0 bases and 2 bases, there was a span of 13 bases. The DNA for the CDR3 is TGCGCCAGCAGCTTGGAGGGCAGGCTCCCCACAGATACGCAGTATTTT. Translating gives CASSLEGRLPTDTQYF.